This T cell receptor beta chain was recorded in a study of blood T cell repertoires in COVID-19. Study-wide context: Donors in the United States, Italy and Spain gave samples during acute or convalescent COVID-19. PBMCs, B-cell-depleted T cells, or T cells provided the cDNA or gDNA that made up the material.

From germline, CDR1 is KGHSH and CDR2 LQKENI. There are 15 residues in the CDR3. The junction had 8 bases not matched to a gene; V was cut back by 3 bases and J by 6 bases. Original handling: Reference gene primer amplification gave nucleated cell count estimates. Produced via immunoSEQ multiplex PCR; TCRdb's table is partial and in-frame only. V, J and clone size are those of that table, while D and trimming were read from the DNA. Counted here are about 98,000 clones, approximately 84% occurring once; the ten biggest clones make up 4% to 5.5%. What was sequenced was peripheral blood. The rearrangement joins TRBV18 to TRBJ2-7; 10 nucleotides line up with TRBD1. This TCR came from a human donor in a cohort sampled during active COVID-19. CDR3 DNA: TGTGCCAGCTCACCTCTCGGGACAGGGGATTCCGAGCAGTACTTC. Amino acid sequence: CASSPLGTGDSEQYF. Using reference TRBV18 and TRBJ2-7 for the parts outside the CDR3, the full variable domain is NAGVMQNPRHLVRRRGQEARLRCSPMKGHSHVYWYRQLPEEGLKFMVYLQKENIIDESGMPKERFSAEFPKEGPSILRIQQVVRGDSAAYFCASSPLGTGDSEQYFGPGTRLTVT.